This T cell receptor (beta chain) was sequenced during a study of T cells in Graves' hyperthyroidism and ophthalmopathy. This CDR3 is built from 15 residues. The germline V gene encodes CDR1 SGHRS and CDR2 YFSETQ. V shed 4 bases and J shed 2 bases, with 16 bases lying between them. Amplification of TCR beta CDR3 regions used RNA as the template. First-round RT-PCR of the TCR CDR3 relied on the HTBI primer set. TCRdb itself ran the multiplex PCR reads through MiXCR, one entry per CDR3 protein. This sample has roughly 570,000 distinct CDR3 sequences; 15% to 19% occur once, and the top ten carry 6.5% to 8%. This clonotype has a count of ten or more. Its antigen is currently unknown. Findings and limits, study-wide: In the analysis, a 13 V-J model separated ophthalmopathy from stable hyperthyroidism.

Stability of Graves' hyperthyroidism was defined as absent ophthalmopathy progression within 18 months. Newly diagnosed hyperthyroidism patients aged 18 to 65 years had disease lasting under 2 months. The authors took PBMCs from 9.5 to 10 ml fresh peripheral blood. The chain carries TRBV5-1 and TRBJ2-7; possible D gene TRBD1, 6 bases. This clonotype was obtained from a woman under 40 with Graves' hyperthyroidism. The specimen sequenced was blood. The CDR3 sequence is CASSPWGHTTYEQYF. The DNA for the CDR3 is TGCGCCAGCAGCCCGTGGGGACATACAACCTACGAGCAGTACTTC.